The next 29 T cell receptor beta chains were all read from a single sample in a study of identical twins listed by TCRdb under 2016. The library was produced with 5' RACE. Sequencing relied on an Illumina HiSeq 2000. Starting from the raw public reads, TCRdb applied fastp trimming at Q25, assembled clones with MiXCR and retained in-frame beta chains. Each entry is one CDR3 protein sequence, shown with its most common DNA and genes. The sample yields roughly 720,000 distinct CDR3 sequences; roughly 20% were counted once. Of the sample, roughly 13% falls within the top ten clones. The sample also formed part of further work on T cells expressing NK-cell markers.

Sequenced sample: PBMCs. The receptor set was obtained from a young woman in good health.

This clonotype was observed at least ten times. Mismatch with germline at one junction end may stem from a read error. The CDR3 DNA reads as TGTGCCAGCAGTTTAGGGCTAGGCACAGATACGCAGTATTTT. It translates to CASSLGLGTDTQYF. This chain connects TRBV7-9 to TRBJ2-3; D unclear. The CDR3 spans 14 residues. Germline V gene lookup returns CDR1 SEHNR and CDR2 FQNEAQ (reference sequence).

In this sample, this clonotype turned up a few times. The chain links TRBV7-6 to TRBJ2-7; the D gene could be TRBD1 or TRBD2 (5 bases each). The V gene's germline CDR1 is SGHVS and CDR2 FNYEAQ. Trimming pared 4 bases from V and 1 base from J, leaving 17 bases between. The CDR3 has 16 amino acids. In DNA form, the CDR3 reads TGTGCCAGCAGCTCTTTGCCTTGGGACGGGTCCTACGAGCAGTACTTC. It yields the protein CASSSLPWDGSYEQYF. The complete variable domain, with remaining parts taken from reference TRBV7-6 and TRBJ2-7, reads GAGVSQSPRYKVTKRGQDVALRCDPISGHVSLYWYRQALGQGPEFLTYFNYEAQQDKSGLPNDRFSAERPEGSISTLTIQRTEQRDSAMYRCASSSLPWDGSYEQYFGPGTRLTVT.

The gene calls are TRBV6-2 or TRBV6-3 and TRBJ2-1; TRBD1 aligns across 9 bases. The CDR3 extends over 15 amino acids. With 6 bases clipped from V and 5 bases from J, the junction kept 8 bases outside the gene matches. CDR1 MNHEY and CDR2 SVGEGT come from the germline V gene. As DNA, the CDR3 is TGTGCCAGCAGACTAAACAGGGGGCCGAACAATGAGCAGTTCTTC. Translated, it gives CASRLNRGPNNEQFF.

This clonotype was seen more than once but under ten times. The chain combines TRBV12-3 or TRBV12-4 with TRBJ2-3; D gene ambiguous. Trimming removed 2 bases at V and 10 bases at J, with 10 bases between. The CDR3 is 12 amino acids. CDR3 sequence (DNA): TGTGCCAGCAGTTTAATGGATCCGCCGCAGTATTTT. Amino acid sequence: CASSLMDPPQYF.

This clonotype was picked up a small number of times. The chain combines TRBV7-2 with TRBJ2-1; a weak D match, TRBD2 (5 bases). CDR1 is SGHTA and CDR2 is FQGNSA in the germline V gene. The CDR3 is made up of 14 amino acids. V was clipped by 4 bases and J by 8 bases, with 15 bases between them. The CDR3 DNA reads as TGTGCCAGCAGCTCCAAGAATGACGGGGATGAGCAGTTCTTC. This encodes CASSSKNDGDEQFF.

This clonotype has more than one count but fewer than ten. The chain couples TRBV6-1 to TRBJ2-3, with 11 bases lining up with TRBD1. Germline CDR1 is MNHNS and CDR2 is SASEGT. V dropped 7 bases and J dropped 1; count of bases not matched to a gene: 13. This CDR3 has 18 amino acids. Here the CDR3 reads CASNHWTGGNRGTDTQYF. CDR3 in DNA: TGTGCCAGCAATCATTGGACAGGGGGCAACAGGGGCACAGATACGCAGTATTTT.

The genes are TRBV12-3 or TRBV12-4 and TRBJ2-1; 13 bases are shared with TRBD2. V was pared by 7 bases and J by 2 bases, with 14 bases of the junction left unmatched. The length of the CDR3 is 19 residues. The CDR3 bases are TGTGCCAGCATTCCCCACCCCGCTACTAGCGGGAGGGCCTACAATGAGCAGTTCTTC. The encoded protein is CASIPHPATSGRAYNEQFF.

The rearrangement links TRBV2 to TRBJ2-7; D gene ambiguous. Per germline, CDR1 SNHLY and CDR2 FYNNEI. V was pared by 10 bases and J by 2 bases, with 15 bases between. CDR3 length: 13 amino acids. The CDR3 DNA reads TGTGCCACCTGTCTTGGTGGAACCTACGAGCAGTACTTC. It encodes CATCLGGTYEQYF.

CDR3 DNA: TGTGCCAGCAGCTTAGGGTCAGGGACTGGACGTCGGGAGCAGTTCTTC. It is translated as CASSLGSGTGRREQFF. The chain links TRBV11-2 to TRBJ2-1; a possible D gene is TRBD2 (6 bases). The CDR3 totals 16 residues. Germline lookup yields CDR1 SGHAT and CDR2 FQNNGV. V was pared by 1 base and J by 10 bases, with 20 bases between.

The gene calls are TRBV2 and TRBJ2-7; either TRBD1 or TRBD2 may supply D (5 bases each). V was clipped by 6 bases and J by 5 bases, with 20 bases between them. The CDR3 length is 15 residues. Germline V gene data show CDR1 as SNHLY and CDR2 as FYNNEI. The CDR3, as DNA: TGTGCCAGCAGGATCGGGGCAGCTTCCGCCCACGAGCAGTACTTC. Translating gives CASRIGAASAHEQYF.

This clonotype was seen at least ten times. The CDR3 reads CASSQETQYF. The DNA of the CDR3 is TGTGCCAGCAGCCAAGAGACCCAGTACTTC. The rearrangement links TRBV5-8 to TRBJ2-5; D is ambiguous. Germline lookup yields CDR1 SGHTS and CDR2 YDEGEE. Deletions cut 4 bases from V and 2 bases from J, with 0 bases between. CDR3 length equals 10 residues.

This clonotype was observed once. The V call is TRBV5-1, the J call TRBJ2-7; TRBD2 matches at 12 bases. The CDR3 is 16 amino acids. The J segment lost 2 bases and the V segment lost 4 bases, leaving 7 bases of the junction unmatched. Per germline, CDR1 SGHRS and CDR2 YFSETQ. CDR3 nucleotide sequence: TGCGCCAGCAGCACGACTAGCGGGAGTGTTACCTACGAGCAGTACTTC. It translates to CASSTTSGSVTYEQYF.

This clonotype was recorded a few times. The CDR3 reads CASSVPPGGNTDTQYF. Written as DNA, the CDR3 is TGTGCCAGCAGCGTCCCGCCCGGGGGGAACACAGATACGCAGTATTTT. The chain couples TRBV7-6 to TRBJ2-3, with 7 bases identical to TRBD2. CDR3 size: 16 residues. With 5 bases clipped from V and 2 bases from J, the junction kept 10 bases outside the gene matches. Germline loops: CDR1 SGHVS, CDR2 FNYEAQ. Together with reference TRBV7-6 and TRBJ2-3, the CDR3 gives the full variable domain: GAGVSQSPRYKVTKRGQDVALRCDPISGHVSLYWYRQALGQGPEFLTYFNYEAQQDKSGLPNDRFSAERPEGSISTLTIQRTEQRDSAMYRCASSVPPGGNTDTQYFGPGTRLTVL.

This clonotype was counted between two and nine times. The rearrangement links TRBV11-3 to TRBJ2-1, with D perhaps TRBD2 (6 bases). Trimming left V 5 bases short and J 5 bases short, with 16 bases between. CDR3 size: 15 residues. Germline CDR1 SGHNT, CDR2 YENEEA. CDR3 sequence (DNA): TGTGCCAGCAGCCAACGGGGAGGTACCAACAATGAGCAGTTCTTC. This codes for CASSQRGGTNNEQFF. The full variable domain, completed using reference TRBV11-3 and TRBJ2-1, is EAGVVQSPRYKIIEKKQPVAFWCNPISGHNTLYWYLQNLGQGPELLIRYENEEAVDDSQLPKDRFSAERLKGVDSTLKIQPAELGDSAVYLCASSQRGGTNNEQFFGPGTRLTVL.

This clonotype has more than one count but fewer than ten. The chain links TRBV24-1 to TRBJ2-2; 12 bases fit TRBD2. The CDR3 runs to 15 residues. CDR1 is KGHDR, CDR2 SFDVKD, per germline. Losses at the gene ends were 5 bases for V and 4 bases for J; bases not matched to a gene: 1. The CDR3 sequence is CATSAGLAGTGELFF. CDR3 in DNA: TGTGCCACCAGTGCGGGACTAGCGGGCACCGGGGAGCTGTTTTTT.

This clonotype was counted between two and nine times. The J gene is TRBJ1-2, the V gene TRBV6-2 or TRBV6-3; D ambiguous. Trimming shortened V by 9 bases and J by 5 bases, and 16 bases separated the two germline ends. The germline V gene encodes CDR1 MNHEY and CDR2 SVGEGT. CDR3 length equals 13 residues. The CDR3 is CASRAPAQYGYTF. As DNA, the CDR3 is TGTGCCAGTCGGGCCCCCGCCCAATATGGCTACACCTTC.

There are many counts of this clonotype. The rearrangement joins TRBV20-1 to TRBJ1-5; D gene unclear. CDR1 is DFQATT, CDR2 SNEGSKA, per germline (reference sequence). The CDR3 contains 15 residues. The V and J ends lost 4 bases and 0 bases respectively, with 13 bases between them. The CDR3 DNA reads TGCAGTGCTACCCGGACCCAATTTAGCAATCAGCCCCAGCATTTT. Translating gives CSATRTQFSNQPQHF.

This clonotype was counted between two and nine times. The V and J genes are TRBV4-3 and TRBJ2-7, with TRBD2 matching over 8 bases. Losses at the gene ends were 2 bases for V and 2 bases for J; bases not matched to a gene: 5. Germline V lookup: CDR1 LGHNA, CDR2 YSLEER. The CDR3 sequence is 15 residues long. In DNA, the CDR3 is TGCGCCAGCAGCCAACACCCGGGACTAGCCTACGAGCAGTACTTC. As protein: CASSQHPGLAYEQYF.

A remark on this clonotype: A read error is likely, as this CDR3 ends without the conserved phenylalanine or tryptophan. The rearrangement joins TRBV20-1 to TRBJ2-1; 11 bases agree with TRBD2. V dropped 1 base and J dropped 1; count of bases not matched to a gene: 6. Germline V gene sequence: CDR1 DFQATT, CDR2 SNEGSKA (reference sequence). The CDR3 spans 17 residues. CDR3 sequence reads: CSARVTSGSRSYNEQFS. The CDR3, as DNA: TGCAGTGCTAGAGTTACTAGCGGGAGTAGGTCCTACAATGAGCAGTTCTCC.

This chain links TRBV20-1 with TRBJ2-7; TRBD2 agrees at 13 bases. There are 13 residues in the CDR3. After removal of 4 bases from V and 7 bases from J, the junction contained 4 bases not matched to a gene. The germline V gene encodes CDR1 DFQATT and CDR2 SNEGSKA (reference sequence). This CDR3 is CSATRTSGGEQYF. The CDR3 region has the DNA TGCAGTGCTACTCGGACTAGCGGGGGTGAGCAGTACTTC.

In this sample, this clonotype turned up a few times. This chain connects TRBV9 to TRBJ2-3; 8 bases are shared with TRBD2. CDR1 is SGDLS and CDR2 is YYNGEE in the germline V gene. J gave up 2 bases and V 1 base, and 6 bases lay outside the gene matches. The CDR3 has 16 amino acids. In DNA, the CDR3 is TGTGCCAGCAGCGTACCCTCGGGGGGGTACACAGATACGCAGTATTTT. This translates into CASSVPSGGYTDTQYF.

The sample holds a few counts of this clonotype. The J gene is TRBJ2-5, the V gene TRBV20-1, with 10 bases matching TRBD2. V was pared by 5 bases and J by 4 bases, with 13 bases of the junction left unmatched. Germline values: CDR1 DFQATT, CDR2 SNEGSKA (reference sequence). CDR3 length equals 16 residues. The CDR3 nucleotides are TGCAGTGCTTGGGACTTGACTAGCGGGTTTGCAGAGACCCAGTACTTC. This sequence encodes CSAWDLTSGFAETQYF.

This clonotype was observed a handful of times. The chain couples TRBV7-7 to TRBJ2-4; no clear D. V lost 5 bases and J 2 bases, leaving 10 bases between the germline ends. Germline assignment: CDR1 SSHAT and CDR2 FNYEAQ (reference sequence). This CDR3 spans 14 amino acids. CDR3 protein: CASSKRGSKNIQYF. Written as DNA, the CDR3 is TGTGCCAGCAGCAAGCGCGGTTCCAAAAACATTCAGTACTTC.

This clonotype was counted at least ten times. J is TRBJ2-7 and V is TRBV10-2, with D maybe TRBD1 (6 bases). This CDR3 is built from 14 residues. Per the germline V gene, CDR1 is WSHSY and CDR2 is SAAADI. Trimming removed 4 bases from V and 3 bases from J, with 13 bases in between. The CDR3 coding sequence is TGCGCCAGCAGTGGTACAGGGAACTTCTACGAGCAGTACTTC. It codes for CASSGTGNFYEQYF.

J is TRBJ1-6 and V is TRBV4-3, with D tentatively TRBD1 (5 bases). Germline V gene data show CDR1 as LGHNA and CDR2 as YSLEER. Trimming removed 4 bases from V and 5 bases from J, with 12 bases in between. The CDR3 spans 15 residues. CDR3 in amino acids: CASSPIGTDNSPLHF. CDR3 sequence (DNA): TGCGCCAGCAGCCCTATCGGGACGGATAATTCACCCCTCCACTTT.

At least ten counts were recorded for this clonotype. The chain employs TRBV30 and TRBJ1-1; D call uncertain. The V gene lost 0 bases and the J gene lost 3 bases, with 5 bases spanning the gap. Germline CDR1 GTSNPN, CDR2 SVGIG (reference sequence). The CDR3 contains 12 residues. The DNA for the CDR3 is TGTGCCTGGAGTGTACTGGACACTGAAGCTTTCTTT. It codes for CAWSVLDTEAFF.

V gene TRBV7-2 combines with J gene TRBJ2-7; 8 nucleotides line up with TRBD1. This CDR3 region has 15 residues. CDR1 is SGHTA and CDR2 is FQGNSA in the germline V gene. V dropped 3 bases and J dropped 5; count of bases not matched to a gene: 9. For the CDR3, the DNA is TGTGCCAGCAGCTTCGGGGCCAGGGGGCGCCACGAGCAGTACTTC. It codes for CASSFGARGRHEQYF.

This clonotype came up a few times. This chain uses TRBV7-6 with TRBJ1-3; D is ambiguous. CDR1 SGHVS and CDR2 FNYEAQ come from the germline V gene. Trimming shortened V by 4 bases and J by 3 bases, and 16 bases separated the two germline ends. The CDR3 length is 16 residues. CDR3 sequence (DNA): TGTGCCAGCAGCTCCGAGGTGGGAACGATTGGAAACACCATATATTTT. The encoded protein is CASSSEVGTIGNTIYF. The complete variable domain, with remaining parts taken from reference TRBV7-6 and TRBJ1-3, reads GAGVSQSPRYKVTKRGQDVALRCDPISGHVSLYWYRQALGQGPEFLTYFNYEAQQDKSGLPNDRFSAERPEGSISTLTIQRTEQRDSAMYRCASSSEVGTIGNTIYFGEGSWLTVV.

The chain couples TRBV11-2 to TRBJ2-1; no clear D gene. V was clipped by 1 base and J by 7 bases, with 17 bases between them. The CDR3 loop spans 16 amino acids. From germline, CDR1 is SGHAT and CDR2 FQNNGV. CDR3 DNA sequence: TGTGCCAGCAGCTTAGGACCCACAAACATACGGAATGAGCAGTTCTTC. This sequence encodes CASSLGPTNIRNEQFF.